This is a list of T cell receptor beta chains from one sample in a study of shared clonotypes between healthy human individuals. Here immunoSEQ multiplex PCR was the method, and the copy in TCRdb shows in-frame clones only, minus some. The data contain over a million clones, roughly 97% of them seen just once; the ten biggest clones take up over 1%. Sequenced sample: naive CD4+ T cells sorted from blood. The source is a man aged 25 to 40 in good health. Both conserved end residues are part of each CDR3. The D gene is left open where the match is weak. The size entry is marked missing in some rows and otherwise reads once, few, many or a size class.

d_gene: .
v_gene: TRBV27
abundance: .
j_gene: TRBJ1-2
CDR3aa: CASSSQTPAHYGYTF
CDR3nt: TGTGCCAGCAGTTCCCAAACACCAGCCCACTATGGCTACACCTTC

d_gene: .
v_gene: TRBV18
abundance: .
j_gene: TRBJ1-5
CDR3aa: CASSPSIEGNQPQHF
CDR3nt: TGTGCCAGCTCACCATCAATCGAGGGGAATCAGCCCCAGCATTTT

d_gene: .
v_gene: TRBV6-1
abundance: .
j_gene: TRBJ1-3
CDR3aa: CASSEHSPGSGNTIYF
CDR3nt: TGTGCCAGCAGCGAACATTCACCGGGCTCTGGAAACACCATATATTTT

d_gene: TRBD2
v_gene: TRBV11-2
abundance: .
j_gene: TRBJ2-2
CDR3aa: CASSRLASSTGELFF
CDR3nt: TGTGCCAGCAGCAGACTAGCATCCAGCACCGGGGAGCTGTTTTTT

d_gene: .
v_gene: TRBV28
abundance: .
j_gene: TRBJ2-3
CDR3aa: CASSFSVVGRGGDTQYF
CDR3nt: TGTGCCAGCAGTTTTTCAGTGGTGGGCAGGGGGGGAGATACGCAGTATTTT

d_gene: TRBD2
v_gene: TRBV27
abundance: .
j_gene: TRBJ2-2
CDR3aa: CASTFLREAGVLGELFF
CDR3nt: TGTGCCAGCACCTTTCTCCGGGAAGCGGGAGTCCTCGGGGAGCTGTTTTTT

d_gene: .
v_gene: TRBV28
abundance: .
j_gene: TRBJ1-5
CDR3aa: CASSTPDSNQPQHF
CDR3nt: TGTGCCAGCAGTACCCCCGATAGCAATCAGCCCCAGCATTTT

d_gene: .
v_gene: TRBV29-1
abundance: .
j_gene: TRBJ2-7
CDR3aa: CRGGECPYEQYF
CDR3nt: TGCAGAGGGGGGGAGTGTCCCTACGAGCAGTACTTC

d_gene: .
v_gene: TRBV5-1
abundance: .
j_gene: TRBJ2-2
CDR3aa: CASSWPLGNTGELFF
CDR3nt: TGCGCCAGCAGCTGGCCTTTAGGGAACACCGGGGAGCTGTTTTTT

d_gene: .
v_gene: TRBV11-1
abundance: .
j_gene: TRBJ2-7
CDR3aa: CASSLAVAYEQYF
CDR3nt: TGTGCCAGCAGCTTAGCGGTAGCATACGAGCAGTACTTC

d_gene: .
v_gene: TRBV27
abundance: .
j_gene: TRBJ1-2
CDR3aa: CASTLRPGQFPFSAYGYTF
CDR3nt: TGTGCCAGCACCCTTCGCCCCGGACAATTTCCCTTTTCCGCCTATGGCTACACCTTC

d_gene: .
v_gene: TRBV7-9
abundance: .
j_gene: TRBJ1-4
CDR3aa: CASSLRQTSTNEKLFF
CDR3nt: TGTGCCAGCAGCTTACGACAGACATCAACTAATGAAAAACTGTTTTTT

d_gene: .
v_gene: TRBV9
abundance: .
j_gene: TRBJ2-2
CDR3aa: CASSVEWGDGELFF
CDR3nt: TGTGCCAGCAGCGTCGAGTGGGGTGACGGGGAGCTGTTTTTT

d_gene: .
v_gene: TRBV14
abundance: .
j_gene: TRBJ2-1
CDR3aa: CASSQDLAVNEQFF
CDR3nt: TGTGCCAGCAGCCAAGACTTAGCGGTCAATGAGCAGTTCTTC

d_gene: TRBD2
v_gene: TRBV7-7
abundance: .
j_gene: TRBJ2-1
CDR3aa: CASSFLAGVEQFF
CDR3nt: TGTGCCAGCAGCTTTTTAGCGGGAGTTGAGCAGTTCTTC

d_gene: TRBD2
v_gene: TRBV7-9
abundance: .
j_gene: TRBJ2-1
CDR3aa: CASSLEVGLAEGNEQFF
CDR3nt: TGTGCCAGCAGCTTAGAGGTGGGACTAGCGGAGGGGAATGAGCAGTTCTTC

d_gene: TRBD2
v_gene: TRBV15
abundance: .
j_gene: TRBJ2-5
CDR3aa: CATSSGLAGVIQETQYF
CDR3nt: TGTGCCACCAGCAGCGGACTAGCGGGAGTCATTCAAGAGACCCAGTACTTC

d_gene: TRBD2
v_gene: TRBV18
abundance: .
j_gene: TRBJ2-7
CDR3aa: CASSPPGLAGVWEQYF
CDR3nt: TGTGCCAGCTCACCACCGGGACTAGCGGGAGTCTGGGAGCAGTACTTC

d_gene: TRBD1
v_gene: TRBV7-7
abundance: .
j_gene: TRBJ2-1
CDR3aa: CASSLSGGSYNEQFF
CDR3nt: TGTGCCAGCAGCTTGTCAGGGGGCTCCTACAATGAGCAGTTCTTC

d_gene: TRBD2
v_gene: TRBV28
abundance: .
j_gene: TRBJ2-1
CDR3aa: CASRLAGVQTPNEQFF
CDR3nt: TGTGCCAGCCGACTAGCGGGGGTCCAAACACCCAATGAGCAGTTCTTC

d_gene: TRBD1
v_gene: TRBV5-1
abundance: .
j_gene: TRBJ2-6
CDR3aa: CASSSGTGGYPGANVLTF
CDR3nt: TGCGCCAGCAGCTCCGGGACAGGGGGGTATCCTGGGGCCAACGTCCTGACTTTC

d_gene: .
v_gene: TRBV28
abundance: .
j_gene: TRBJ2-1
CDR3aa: CASSLGFLTRRTYNEQFF
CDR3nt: TGTGCCAGCAGTCTTGGTTTCTTGACTAGACGAACTTACAATGAGCAGTTCTTC

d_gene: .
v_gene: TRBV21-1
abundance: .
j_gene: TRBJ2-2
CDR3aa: CASSMSESGELFF
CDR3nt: TGTGCCAGCAGCATGTCGGAGTCCGGGGAGCTGTTTTTT

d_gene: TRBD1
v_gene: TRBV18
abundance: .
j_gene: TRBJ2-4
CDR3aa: CASSPLGDRVGIQYF
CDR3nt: TGTGCCAGCTCACCACTTGGGGACAGGGTCGGCATTCAGTACTTC

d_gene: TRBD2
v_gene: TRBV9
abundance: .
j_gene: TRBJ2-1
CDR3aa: CASSVGTSGRAGANEQFF
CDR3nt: TGTGCCAGCAGCGTAGGGACTAGCGGGAGGGCCGGGGCCAATGAGCAGTTCTTC

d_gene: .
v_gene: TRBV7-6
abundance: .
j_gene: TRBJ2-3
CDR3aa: CASSLGAGGSADTQYF
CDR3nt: TGTGCCAGCAGCTTAGGAGCCGGCGGTAGTGCAGATACGCAGTATTTT

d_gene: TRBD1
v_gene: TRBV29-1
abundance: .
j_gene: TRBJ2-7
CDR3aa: CSVPGQGKYEQYF
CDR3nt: TGCAGCGTGCCGGGACAGGGGAAGTACGAGCAGTACTTC

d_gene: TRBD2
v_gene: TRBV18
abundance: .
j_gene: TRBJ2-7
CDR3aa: CASSPWAGGPYEQYF
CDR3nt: TGTGCCAGCTCCCCTTGGGCGGGAGGGCCCTACGAGCAGTACTTC

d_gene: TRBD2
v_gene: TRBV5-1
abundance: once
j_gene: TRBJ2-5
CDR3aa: CASSLSSGSKETQYF
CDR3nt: TGCGCCAGCAGCTTGTCTAGCGGGAGTAAAGAGACCCAGTACTTC

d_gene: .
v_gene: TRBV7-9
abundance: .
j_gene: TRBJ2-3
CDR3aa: CASSLVQATLSTDTQYF
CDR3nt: TGTGCCAGCAGCTTAGTACAGGCCACTCTTAGCACAGATACGCAGTATTTT

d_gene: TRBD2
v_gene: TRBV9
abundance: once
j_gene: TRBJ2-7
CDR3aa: CASSPLGTTPYSGTYEQYF
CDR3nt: TGTGCCAGCAGCCCCCTCGGGACTACTCCCTACAGCGGCACCTACGAGCAGTACTTC